This is a list of T cell receptor beta chains from one sample in a study of blood T cells in healthy people across ages. TCRdb called the 5' RACE reads again in MiXCR, with one record for every CDR3 protein. The sample contains 650,000 to 900,000 distinct CDR3 sequences, 55% to 65% of which appear only once. The sequenced sample was blood. These receptors came from a man aged 30 to 39 in good health. Both conserved end residues are part of each CDR3. A D gene is named only where the DNA matches it firmly. The size entry is marked missing in some rows and otherwise reads once, few, many or a size class.

TRBJ2-5 | . | 16 | TRBD1 | TRBV11-2 | TGTGCCAGCAGATCTCTGGCAGGACAGGGGGGCGAGACCCAGTACTTC | CASRSLAGQGGETQYF
TRBJ2-3 | . | 16 | TRBD2 | TRBV7-2 | TGTGCCAGCAGACCAGGACTAGCGGGGGTCACAGATACGCAGTATTTT | CASRPGLAGVTDTQYF
TRBJ2-3 | . | 20 | TRBD2 | TRBV4-3 | TGCGCCAGCAGCCAAGGGCCGGGACTAGCGGGGGAATTTAACACAGATACGCAGTATTTT | CASSQGPGLAGEFNTDTQYF
TRBJ1-2 | . | 15 | . | TRBV7-9 | TGTGCCAGCAGCCCAGGGGATGAGGGTCAATGGGGCTACACCTTC | CASSPGDEGQWGYTF
TRBJ2-5 | . | 15 | . | TRBV3-1 | TGTGCCAGCAGCCAAGAGCAGCACGTCCAAGAGACCCAGTACTTC | CASSQEQHVQETQYF
TRBJ2-7 | . | 17 | TRBD1 | TRBV7-2 | TGTGCCAGCAGCTTAGGTCCCCCTGGACAGGGAGAGTACGAGCAGTACTTC | CASSLGPPGQGEYEQYF
TRBJ2-7 | many | 12 | . | TRBV10-3 | TGTGCCACCGGACCTTACGACGGCGAGCAGTACTTC | CATGPYDGEQYF
TRBJ1-2 | . | 14 | . | TRBV12-3/TRBV12-4 | TGTGCCAGCAGTCCAAACTGGGGGGGCTATGGCTACACCTTC | CASSPNWGGYGYTF
TRBJ1-1 | . | 17 | TRBD1 | TRBV4-2 | TGTGCCAGCAGCCAGGACCCGGGACAGGGGATGAACACTGGAGCTTTCTTT | CASSQDPGQGMNTGAFF
TRBJ1-5 | . | 17 | TRBD1 | TRBV7-3 | TGTGCCAGCAGCCTCACTTCACAGGGGATTAGCAATCAGCCCCAGCATTTT | CASSLTSQGISNQPQHF
TRBJ1-2 | . | 14 | . | TRBV21-1 | TGTGCCAGCAGCAATGGGAAAAGTTTTGTAGGCTACACCTTC | CASSNGKSFVGYTF
TRBJ2-1 | few | 16 | . | TRBV2 | TGTGCCAGCAGTGAAGAGTTTAGGAGCTCCTACAATGAGCAGTTCTTC | CASSEEFRSSYNEQFF
TRBJ2-1 | . | 15 | TRBD1 | TRBV5-1 | TGCGCCAGCAGCTTGGAGACAGGGACCTACAATGAGCAGTTCTTC | CASSLETGTYNEQFF
TRBJ2-5 | . | 13 | . | TRBV27 | TGTGCCAGCAGTAAGCAGGCCCAAGAGACCCAGTACTTC | CASSKQAQETQYF
TRBJ2-5 | few | 17 | . | TRBV6-5 | TGTGCCAGCAGTTACTACAGGTCCGGCGGGGCGGGAGAGACCCAGTACTTC | CASSYYRSGGAGETQYF
TRBJ2-7 | few | 13 | TRBD1 | TRBV29-1 | TGCAGCGTTGAAGGGACAGGAGGCTACGAGCAGTACTTC | CSVEGTGGYEQYF
TRBJ1-6 | few | 12 | . | TRBV6-5 | TGTGCCAGCACGAGGGCTAATTCACCCCTCCACTTT | CASTRANSPLHF
TRBJ2-1 | few | 12 | TRBD1 | TRBV12-3/TRBV12-4 | TGTGCCAGCAGGGGGACAGGGAATGAGCAGTTCTTC | CASRGTGNEQFF
TRBJ2-5 | . | 17 | TRBD1 | TRBV5-1 | TGCGCCAGCAGCTGGACCTCCGGGACAGGGGAACAAGAGACCCAGTACTTC | CASSWTSGTGEQETQYF
TRBJ2-7 | . | 14 | TRBD1 | TRBV10-3 | TGTGCCTCTCTTCCGGGACAGGGGGCCTACGAGCAGTACTTC | CASLPGQGAYEQYF
TRBJ2-7 | . | 14 | . | TRBV27 | TGTGCCAGCAGTTTAATTGGGGCAGGTTACGAGCAGTACTTC | CASSLIGAGYEQYF
TRBJ2-6 | . | 18 | TRBD1 | TRBV2 | TGTGCCAGCAAGCCCGGGACAGGGGATCCCTCTGGGGCCAACGTCCTGACTTTC | CASKPGTGDPSGANVLTF
TRBJ2-6 | few | 17 | . | TRBV14 | TGTGCCAGCAGCCAAGATTTTCCAGGGTCAGGGGCCAACGTCCTGACTTTC | CASSQDFPGSGANVLTF
TRBJ2-1 | . | 13 | . | TRBV29-1 | TGCAGCGCCGGGGCGCGGGTAGGGGATGAGCAGTTCTTC | CSAGARVGDEQFF
TRBJ2-3 | . | 16 | TRBD2 | TRBV7-3 | TGTGCCAGCAGCAAAATTGGGACTAGGAGCTCAGATACGCAGTATTTT | CASSKIGTRSSDTQYF
TRBJ2-1 | . | 17 | . | TRBV27 | TGTGCCAGCAGTTTTCGCGCCGGGACTTCCTCCTACAATGAGCAGTTCTTC | CASSFRAGTSSYNEQFF
TRBJ2-3 | . | 15 | . | TRBV20-1 | TGCAGTGCTAGAGATCAGGGAAGGGGCCCTTTAACGCAGTATTTT | CSARDQGRGPLTQYF
TRBJ2-7 | . | 15 | . | TRBV27 | TGTGCCAGCAGTTCGGAGGGCGGACTGAGCTACGAGCAGTACTTC | CASSSEGGLSYEQYF
TRBJ2-1 | . | 17 | TRBD2 | TRBV14 | TGTGCCAGCAGCCAAGATTTGGGGACTAGGAGAGAGCATGAGCAGTTCTTC | CASSQDLGTRREHEQFF
TRBJ1-1 | . | 13 | . | TRBV29-1 | TGCAGCGTTGAGGGGTATCGGGGAACTGAAGCTTTCTTT | CSVEGYRGTEAFF
TRBJ1-1 | . | 15 | . | TRBV15 | TGTGCCACCAGCACTGGCCCAGTTTGGGGCACTGAAGCTTTCTTT | CATSTGPVWGTEAFF
TRBJ1-1 | . | 14 | . | TRBV6-5 | TGTGCCAGCAGTTACTCCATCATGAACACTGAAGCTTTCTTT | CASSYSIMNTEAFF
TRBJ2-7 | . | 14 | . | TRBV27 | TGTGCCAGCAGCCCCTACACCCGGGGGAGCGAGCAGTACTTC | CASSPYTRGSEQYF
TRBJ2-7 | . | 14 | TRBD2 | TRBV15 | TGTGCCACCAGCAAGAGCGGGGGGGCCTACGAGCAGTACTTC | CATSKSGGAYEQYF
TRBJ2-5 | few | 20 | TRBD1 | TRBV7-2 | TGTGCCAGCAGCGTTACCGGGACAGGGGGCGGAGGCCGTATTGGGGAGACCCAGTACTTC | CASSVTGTGGGGRIGETQYF
TRBJ2-3 | few | 12 | . | TRBV7-6 | TGTGCCAGCAGCTTTCCCCCAGATACGCAGTATTTT | CASSFPPDTQYF
TRBJ2-7 | . | 14 | TRBD1 | TRBV5-1 | TGCGCCAGCAGCTTGGATGGGACAGACTACGAGCAGTACTTC | CASSLDGTDYEQYF
TRBJ2-7 | . | 12 | TRBD1 | TRBV7-9 | TGTGCCAGCAGCCTAACAGGGGCCGCTCGGTACTTC | CASSLTGAARYF
TRBJ2-1 | . | 17 | TRBD2 | TRBV7-2 | TGTGCCAGCAGCCCTACTAGCGGGGGCCTCTCCTACAATGAGCAGTTCTTC | CASSPTSGGLSYNEQFF
TRBJ2-7 | few | 15 | TRBD1 | TRBV4-3 | TGCGCCAGCAGCCAGGAGGGACAGGGGGACTACGAGCAGTACTTC | CASSQEGQGDYEQYF
TRBJ1-5 | . | 15 | . | TRBV4-3 | TGCGCCAGCAGCCAAGATCGGTTCGGCTGGCAGCCCCAGCATTTT | CASSQDRFGWQPQHF
TRBJ1-6 | . | 14 | TRBD1 | TRBV7-2 | TGTGCCAGCAGCTCGACAGGGTGGAATTCACCCCTCCACTTT | CASSSTGWNSPLHF
TRBJ2-1 | . | 17 | . | TRBV12-3/TRBV12-4 | TGTGCCAGCAGTTTCTCCACGGGGGGCGGGTTGACAAATGAGCAGTTCTTC | CASSFSTGGGLTNEQFF
TRBJ2-7 | . | 14 | TRBD1 | TRBV4-3 | TGCGCCAGCAGCGGGGACAGCCGCTCCTACGAGCAGTACTTC | CASSGDSRSYEQYF
TRBJ2-1 | . | 12 | . | TRBV27 | TGTGCCAGCAGTTTAAAGGGCCATGAGCAGTTCTTC | CASSLKGHEQFF
TRBJ2-7 | . | 12 | . | TRBV5-1 | TGCGCCAGCAGCTACGACAGGTTCGAGCAGTACTTC | CASSYDRFEQYF
TRBJ2-1 | few | 14 | TRBD2 | TRBV12-3/TRBV12-4 | TGTGCCAGCAGTTCGACTAGCGGGGGGACAGAGCAGTTCTTC | CASSSTSGGTEQFF
TRBJ1-1 | . | 12 | TRBD1 | TRBV29-1 | TGCAGCGTAACAGGGGGCGGGACTGAAGCTTTCTTT | CSVTGGGTEAFF
TRBJ2-1 | . | 18 | . | TRBV15 | TGTGCCACCAGCAGAGATTGGGCTATCCTCAGCTCCTACAATGAGCAGTTCTTC | CATSRDWAILSSYNEQFF
TRBJ2-5 | . | 16 | TRBD2 | TRBV12-3/TRBV12-4 | TGTACCCGCAGTGTGGGACTAGCGGGGACCCAAGAGACCCAGTACTTC | CTRSVGLAGTQETQYF
TRBJ2-5 | . | 15 | . | TRBV4-3 | TGCGCCAGCAGCCAAGGATTCCGGAGCCAAGAGACCCAGTACTTC | CASSQGFRSQETQYF
TRBJ2-6 | . | 16 | . | TRBV4-1 | TGCGCCAGCAGCCCGCGGGATCTCTCTGGGGCCAACGTCCTGACTTTC | CASSPRDLSGANVLTF
TRBJ2-7 | . | 14 | TRBD1 | TRBV2 | TGTGCCAGCCTATCCGGGACAGGGTTTTACGAGCAGTACTTC | CASLSGTGFYEQYF
TRBJ2-5 | . | 15 | TRBD1 | TRBV7-2 | TGTGCCAGCAGTTTAGGGGGCCTGAACGAAGAGACCCAGTACTTC | CASSLGGLNEETQYF
TRBJ2-1 | . | 16 | TRBD2 | TRBV20-1 | TGCAGTGCTAGAGATCCTAGCGGGGGGGCCTACAATGAGCAGTTCTTC | CSARDPSGGAYNEQFF
TRBJ1-2 | . | 16 | . | TRBV6-6 | TGTGCCAGCAGTTACAGTAACAGGCAGAATAACTATGGCTACACCTTC | CASSYSNRQNNYGYTF
TRBJ1-2 | . | 14 | TRBD1 | TRBV12-3/TRBV12-4 | TGTGCCAGCAGTTTATCTGGACAGGGCGGAGGCTACACCTTC | CASSLSGQGGGYTF